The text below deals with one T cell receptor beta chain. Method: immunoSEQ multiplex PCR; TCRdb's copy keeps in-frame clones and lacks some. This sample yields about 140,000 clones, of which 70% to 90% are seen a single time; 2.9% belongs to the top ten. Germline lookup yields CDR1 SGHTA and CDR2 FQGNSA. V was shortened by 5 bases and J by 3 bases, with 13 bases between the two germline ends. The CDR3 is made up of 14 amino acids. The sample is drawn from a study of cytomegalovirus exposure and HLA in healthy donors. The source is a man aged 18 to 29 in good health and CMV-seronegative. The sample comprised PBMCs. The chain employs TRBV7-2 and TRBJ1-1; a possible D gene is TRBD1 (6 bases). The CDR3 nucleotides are TGTGCCAGCAGCCTATACAGGGTGGACACTGAAGCTTTCTTT. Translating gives CASSLYRVDTEAFF.